This T cell receptor beta chain was captured in a study of blood T cell repertoires in COVID-19. About the study: In each case, the material was cDNA or gDNA derived from T cells, B-cell-depleted T cells, or PBMCs.

Assay used: immunoSEQ multiplex PCR; TCRdb lists only in-frame clones, some missing. The sample holds about 220,000 clones, almost 85% seen once. The ends were cut back, 3 bases at V and 6 bases at J, with 12 bases in the middle. Looked up from germline, CDR1 is LNHDA and CDR2 is SQIVND (reference sequence). This CDR3 spans 14 amino acids. This TCR was recovered from a woman between 65 and 79 years old with COVID-19, enrolled during active disease. The chain is built from TRBV19 and TRBJ2-1; D perhaps matches TRBD2 (6 bases). Material: peripheral blood. The CDR3 DNA sequence: TGTGCCAGTAGTATTGAGGGTAGCGGCAATGAGCAGTTCTTC. This encodes CASSIEGSGNEQFF.